Below are 21 T cell receptor beta chains sequenced from a single sample in a study of shared clonotypes between healthy human individuals (dated by TCRdb to between 2020 and 2021). Library preparation used the immunoSEQ multiplex PCR assay. TCRdb retrieved this table from immuneACCESS and kept in-frame rearrangements only. Not all clones are present; in checked studies, unresolved V genes account for under half, and no reason is known for the remainder. In all, the sample holds under 1,100,000 clones, and around 78% of those were seen once. The ten largest clones add up to roughly 0.62% of the sample. The sample was memory CD4+ T cells from PBMCs. In light of the paper, this sample's cell subset or site label describes: CD45RA-negative fraction. These TCRs come from a man younger than 35 in good health. Some clones in this sample may be carry-over from other donors' samples.

This clone showed up just a few times. The chain has TRBV7-8 and TRBJ1-4; no definite D call. V was trimmed by 2 bases and J by 4 bases, leaving 14 bases between them. The CDR3 extends over 16 amino acids. Germline CDR1 and CDR2: SGHVS and FQNEAQ. For the CDR3, the DNA is TGTGCCAGCAGCTTAAGGGAGAGCGTCTATAATGAAAAACTGTTTTTT. It translates to CASSLRESVYNEKLFF.

Note on this clone: The sample has other DNA sequences that encode this CDR3 too. This chain uses TRBV28 with TRBJ2-5; no clear D gene. The germline gives CDR1 MDHEN, CDR2 SYDVKM. Trimming removed 1 base at V and 2 bases at J, with 11 bases between. CDR3 size: 15 residues. The CDR3 here is CASSLLSPGQETQYF. The CDR3 region has the DNA TGTGCCAGCAGTTTATTGTCCCCAGGTCAAGAGACCCAGTACTTC.

Regarding this clone: Within the sample, other DNA sequences also encode this same CDR3. V and J are TRBV29-1 and TRBJ1-2; D is possibly TRBD1 (6 bases). With 1 base removed from V and 4 bases from J, the gap between germline ends came to 13 bases. CDR3 length: 14 residues. Germline loops: CDR1 SQVTM, CDR2 ANQGSEA. Here the CDR3 reads CSVEGRGRSYGYTF. CDR3 bases: TGCAGCGTTGAAGGCCGGGGGCGCAGCTATGGCTACACCTTC.

V gene TRBV27 combines with J gene TRBJ2-2; 7 nucleotides align to TRBD2. The trim removed 6 bases at V and 4 bases at J, leaving 8 bases unmatched. In germline, CDR1 is MNHEY, CDR2 SMNVEV (reference sequence). This CDR3 comprises 15 residues. The CDR3 region has the DNA TGTGCCAGCAGGCGGGCGGGAGTGGGCACCGGGGAGCTGTTTTTT. Its protein is CASRRAGVGTGELFF.

This CDR3 reads CASRRREPPSEQYF. The CDR3 nucleotides are TGTGCCAGCAGGCGGCGGGAGCCGCCTTCCGAGCAGTACTTC. The chain links TRBV2 to TRBJ2-7, with 7 nucleotides matching TRBD2. Germline trimming cut 6 bases from V and 6 bases from J; bases unmatched to any gene: 11. The CDR3 has 14 amino acids. Germline CDR1 reads SNHLY; CDR2 reads FYNNEI.

This chain uses TRBV7-8 with TRBJ2-7; 7 nucleotides match TRBD1. The CDR3 extends over 15 amino acids. The trim removed 5 bases at V and 3 bases at J, leaving 10 bases unmatched. CDR1 is SGHVS, CDR2 FQNEAQ, per germline. This CDR3 reads CASSRGQGDLYEQYF. The DNA for the CDR3 is TGTGCCAGCAGCCGGGGCCAGGGGGACCTCTACGAGCAGTACTTC.

This rearrangement joins TRBV5-4 to TRBJ1-1; weak D call: TRBD1 (5 bases). The V gene's germline CDR1 is SGHNT and CDR2 YYREEE (reference sequence). V was cut by 0 bases and J by 3 bases, with 15 bases left in between. The CDR3 totals 16 residues. The CDR3 DNA follows: TGTGCCAGCAGCTTGGGGCGGGTCCTGGGGGACACTGAAGCTTTCTTT. Its protein is CASSLGRVLGDTEAFF.

This rearrangement joins TRBV7-2 to TRBJ2-5; a possible D gene is TRBD2 (5 bases). The germline V gene has CDR1 SGHTA and CDR2 FQGNSA. V was clipped by 5 bases and J by 9 bases, with 19 bases between them. The length of the CDR3 is 14 residues. CDR3 bases: TGTGCCAGCAGCCCACTTCTAGACCTCGGGGCCCAGTACTTC. The encoded protein is CASSPLLDLGAQYF. Variable domain in full (rest from reference TRBV7-2 and TRBJ2-5): GAGVSQSPSNKVTEKGKDVELRCDPISGHTALYWYRQSLGQGLEFLIYFQGNSAPDKSGLPSDRFSAERTGGSVSTLTIQRTQQEDSAVYLCASSPLLDLGAQYFGPGTRLLVL.

This clone was recorded a few times. CDR3 in DNA: TGTGCCTGGAGTGTAGGTGGGACAGGGGTTGAAGCTTTCTTT. Amino acid sequence: CAWSVGGTGVEAFF. J is TRBJ1-1 and V is TRBV30; 10 positions match TRBD1. Losses at the gene ends were 0 bases for V and 7 bases for J; bases not matched to a gene: 5. This CDR3 spans 14 amino acids. Germline V gene lookup returns CDR1 GTSNPN and CDR2 SVGIG (reference sequence).

Turning to this clone: At the DNA level, this CDR3 is encoded by other sequences in the same sample as well. The chain links TRBV18 to TRBJ2-2; maybe TRBD2 (5 bases). Germline V CDR1 and CDR2: KGHSH, LQKENI. The CDR3 has 15 residues. The V end was cut by 1 base, the J end by 3 bases, with 9 bases between. Here the CDR3 DNA reads TGTGCCAGCTCACCACGCCTAGCTGACACCGGGGAGCTGTTTTTT. Protein sequence: CASSPRLADTGELFF. The full variable domain, its missing parts supplied by reference TRBV18 and TRBJ2-2, is NAGVMQNPRHLVRRRGQEARLRCSPMKGHSHVYWYRQLPEEGLKFMVYLQKENIIDESGMPKERFSAEFPKEGPSILRIQQVVRGDSAAYFCASSPRLADTGELFFGEGSRLTVL.

In its sample, this clone was seen once. The chain combines TRBV7-2 with TRBJ1-2, with 7 bases matching TRBD1. The CDR3 runs 13 residues. CDR1 and CDR2 from the germline V gene are SGHTA and FQGNSA. J gave up 6 bases and V 1 base, and 2 bases lay outside the gene matches. CDR3 DNA sequence: TGTGCCAGCAGCTTAGAGGGGGCAGATGGCTACACCTTC. It encodes CASSLEGADGYTF.

The chain recombines TRBV18 with TRBJ1-1; D gene unclear. This CDR3 has 14 residues. Deletions cut 6 bases from V and 0 bases from J, with 11 bases between. Per the germline V gene, CDR1 is KGHSH and CDR2 is LQKENI. Here the CDR3 DNA reads TGTGCCAGCTCCTCCGGTCCGGTGAACACTGAAGCTTTCTTT. It encodes CASSSGPVNTEAFF.

Points on this clone: At the DNA level, this CDR3 is encoded by other sequences in the same sample as well. The V and J genes are TRBV28 and TRBJ2-7, with D uncertain. V lost 2 bases and J 2 bases, leaving 7 bases between the germline ends. Germline V gene sequence: CDR1 MDHEN, CDR2 SYDVKM. The CDR3 has 13 amino acids. CDR3 nucleotide sequence: TGTGCCAGCAGTTTAGGACGGACCTACGAGCAGTACTTC. Its protein is CASSLGRTYEQYF. The whole variable domain, remainder taken from reference TRBV28 and TRBJ2-7, is DVKVTQSSRYLVKRTGEKVFLECVQDMDHENMFWYRQDPGLGLRLIYFSYDVKMKEKGDIPEGYSVSREKKERFSLILESASTNQTSMYLCASSLGRTYEQYFGPGTRLTVT.

This chain uses TRBV5-1 with TRBJ2-3; 7 bases are shared with TRBD2. Germline lookup yields CDR1 SGHRS and CDR2 YFSETQ. Unmatched junction bases numbered 9, after V lost 4 bases and J lost 7 bases. The CDR3 extends over 14 amino acids. This chain's CDR3 is CASSRAGVRNTQYF. DNA of the CDR3: TGCGCCAGCAGCCGGGCGGGAGTACGAAATACGCAGTATTTT.

The rearrangement joins TRBV19 to TRBJ2-1, with a possible D match to TRBD2 (5 bases). The ends were cut back, 5 bases at V and 6 bases at J, with 14 bases in the middle. The germline CDR1 and CDR2 sequences are LNHDA and SQIVND (reference sequence). The CDR3 is 14 residues long. For the CDR3, the DNA is TGTGCCAGTAGTGGTTTCGGGGTGGGCAATGAGCAGTTCTTC. As protein: CASSGFGVGNEQFF.

DNA for the CDR3: TGTGCCAGCAGCTTAGCAGGGACTAGCGGCACAGATACGCAGTATTTT. Its protein is CASSLAGTSGTDTQYF. The V call is TRBV7-6, the J call TRBJ2-3, with 10 positions matching TRBD2. Germline trimming cut 0 bases from V and 1 base from J; bases unmatched to any gene: 1. CDR1 and CDR2 from the germline V gene are SGHVS and FNYEAQ. There are 16 residues in the CDR3.

The chain employs TRBV2 and TRBJ2-3; TRBD2 matches at 8 bases. Germline trimming cut 6 bases from V and 8 bases from J; bases unmatched to any gene: 7. This CDR3 spans 13 amino acids. Germline CDR1 is SNHLY and CDR2 is FYNNEI. Here the CDR3 DNA reads TGTGCCAGCAGAGAGGGACTAGAGGCTACGCAGTATTTT. Encoded protein: CASREGLEATQYF.

This clone has a handful of counts. This chain links TRBV18 with TRBJ2-7; 7 bases map to TRBD2. J lost 7 bases, V lost 3 bases, and 9 bases had no gene match. CDR1 and CDR2 from the germline V gene are KGHSH and LQKENI. This CDR3 is 14 amino acids long. The DNA for the CDR3 is TGTGCCAGCTCACCTGGGGCGGGAGCTAGAGAGCAGTACTTC. It codes for CASSPGAGAREQYF.

Notes on this clone: A much larger clone differs from this one at a single base, so this may be a read error. The DNA for the CDR3 is TGTGCCTGGAGTCGTGGGCGGACGATATATGGGGCCAACGTCCTGACTTTC. Translating gives CAWSRGRTIYGANVLTF. The rearrangement joins TRBV30 to TRBJ2-6; D remains ambiguous. The length of the CDR3 is 17 residues. Trimming took off 2 bases at V and 3 bases at J, with 17 bases between the two ends. Per germline, CDR1 GTSNPN and CDR2 SVGIG (reference sequence). Full variable domain (missing parts from reference TRBV30 and TRBJ2-6): SQTIHQWPATLVQPVGSPLSLECTVEGTSNPNLYWYRQAAGRGLQLLFYSVGIGQISSEVPQNLSASRPQDRQFILSSKKLLLSDSGFYLCAWSRGRTIYGANVLTFGAGSRLTVL.

This clone was detected a few times. The chain is built from TRBV19 and TRBJ2-6, with 7 bases aligning to TRBD2. This CDR3 spans 18 amino acids. V lost 10 bases and J lost 0; bases outside the gene matches: 15. The germline V gene has CDR1 LNHDA and CDR2 SQIVND (reference sequence). The CDR3 DNA sequence: TGTGCCACCAAAACCCCTGGCGGGAGTTTCTCTGGGGCCAACGTCCTGACTTTC. Encoded protein: CATKTPGGSFSGANVLTF.

The V gene is TRBV6-1, the J gene TRBJ1-1; D is perhaps TRBD1 (6 bases). V shed 8 bases and J shed 1 base, with 11 bases lying between them. The CDR3 has 13 amino acids. Per the germline V gene, CDR1 is MNHNS and CDR2 is SASEGT. CDR3 region: CASCRQENTEAFF. As DNA, the CDR3 is TGTGCCAGCTGCAGACAGGAGAACACTGAAGCTTTCTTT.